The 29 T cell receptor beta chains presented below share a single source sample, sequenced in a study of tumor and adjacent non-tumor tissue in lung cancer. No cell sorting was done before RNA was extracted from the tissue. The library came from three nested PCR rounds adapted from ARM-PCR protocols. One entry per CDR3 protein, called by TCRdb with MiXCR from the multiplex PCR reads. The sample lists 200,000 to 250,000 distinct CDR3 sequences, roughly 70% occurring once. Source material: lung tumor tissue. The receptor set was obtained from a man in his sixties with non-small cell lung cancer.

Note on this clonotype: This may be a read error: a much more frequent sequence differs by one nucleotide. This chain uses TRBV20-1 with TRBJ1-1; 7 bases line up with TRBD1. The CDR3 runs to 13 residues. V was pared by 7 bases and J by 0 bases, with 5 bases of the junction left unmatched. CDR1 and CDR2 (germline): DFQATT, SNEGSKA (reference sequence). This chain's CDR3 is CSDRGQLNTEAFF. The CDR3 coding sequence is TGCAGTGATAGGGGACAGCTGAACACTGAAGCTTTCTTT.

Concerning this clonotype: The CDR3 carries no conserved terminal phenylalanine or tryptophan, so it likely arises from a read error. The gene calls are TRBV11-2 and TRBJ2-1; D gene unclear. Germline lookup yields CDR1 SGHAT and CDR2 FQNNGV. The CDR3 is 16 residues long. The CDR3 nucleotides are TGTGACAGCAGCTTAGAAATCTGGAGCTCCTACAATGAGCAGTTCGTC. This sequence encodes CDSSLEIWSSYNEQFV.

Concerning this clonotype: A much larger clone is a single base away; this may be a read error. The V and J genes are TRBV29-1 and TRBJ2-3; D possibly corresponds to TRBD2 (6 bases). This CDR3 spans 12 amino acids. Trimming left V 6 bases short and J 13 bases short, with 20 bases between. CDR1 and CDR2 (germline): SQVTM, ANQGSEA. The CDR3 DNA reads TGCAGCGTGGACCTTAGCGGAAAAGAGAAGTATTTT. It yields the protein CSVDLSGKEKYF.

This clonotype has at least ten counts. The J gene is TRBJ2-1, the V gene TRBV12-3 or TRBV12-4; 7 bases match TRBD1. The CDR3 is made up of 11 amino acids. V lost 5 bases to trimming and J lost 15 bases; unmatched junction nucleotides: 7. CDR3: CASSLTGDLFF. CDR3 DNA sequence: TGTGCCAGCAGTCTTACAGGGGACCTGTTCTTC.

In this sample, this clonotype turned up a few times. A clone one base away is much larger, so this may be a read error. V is TRBV4-1 and J is TRBJ1-1; TRBD1 agrees at 7 bases. The CDR3 loop spans 15 amino acids. Looked up from germline, CDR1 is MGHRA and CDR2 is YSYEKL. With 0 bases clipped from V and 11 bases from J, the junction kept 12 bases outside the gene matches. DNA for the CDR3: TGCGCCAGCAGCCAAGAAGTCGGGACAGCGAGTCGGGCTTTCTTT. Translation: CASSQEVGTASRAFF.

With regard to this clonotype: With a much larger clone just one base away, this may be a read error. This chain connects TRBV6-1 to TRBJ2-5, with D possibly being TRBD2 (6 bases). Germline V lookup: CDR1 MNHNS, CDR2 SASEGT. This CDR3 is 14 amino acids long. V lost 7 bases and J lost 5, with 17 bases in between. The CDR3 bases are TGTGCCAGCATGACGTGGGGGGTACATGAGACCCAGTACTTC. Encoded protein: CASMTWGVHETQYF.

The chain employs TRBV12-3 or TRBV12-4 and TRBJ1-4; D gene unclear. Trimming shortened V by 5 bases and J by 4 bases, and 14 bases separated the two germline ends. This CDR3 comprises 15 residues. The CDR3 bases are TGTGCCAGCAGTATCCCAATGGGGATTAATGAAAAACTGTTTTTT. Amino acids: CASSIPMGINEKLFF.

As concerns this clonotype: A read error may explain this, as a much larger clone is one base away. The conserved phenylalanine or tryptophan normally closing the CDR3 is absent here, so this likely arose from a read error. The rearrangement links TRBV20-1 to TRBJ2-1; TRBD1 matches 7 bases. This CDR3 contains 14 residues. The trim removed 3 bases at V and 4 bases at J, leaving 6 bases unmatched. Germline V gives CDR1 DFQATT, CDR2 SNEGSKA (reference sequence). The CDR3 loop is CSASTGAGYNEQFL. CDR3 coding DNA: TGCAGTGCTAGTACAGGGGCAGGTTACAATGAGCAGTTCCTC.

Comment on this clonotype: This sequence may be a read error, since a much larger clone differs from it by one base. The chain joins TRBV5-4 to TRBJ2-7, with 9 positions matching TRBD2. CDR1 SGHNT and CDR2 YYREEE come from the germline V gene (reference sequence). With 6 bases clipped from V and 3 bases from J, the junction kept 4 bases outside the gene matches. The CDR3 covers 13 residues. The CDR3 here is CASTLAGVYEQYF. In DNA, the CDR3 is TGTGCCAGCACCTTAGCGGGAGTCTACGAGCAGTACTTC.

V gene TRBV5-1 combines with J gene TRBJ2-1; D call uncertain. V lost 1 base, J lost 2 bases, and 16 bases lay in between. The V gene's germline CDR1 is SGHRS and CDR2 YFSETQ. The CDR3 is 17 residues long. CDR3 loop: CASSLRAASPPYNEQFF. The CDR3 DNA is TGCGCCAGCAGCTTGCGGGCGGCAAGCCCTCCCTACAATGAGCAGTTCTTC.

As regards this clonotype: Since the CDR3 does not end with the conserved phenylalanine or tryptophan, this likely comes from a read error. It is unclear where the CDR3 begins or ends on the DNA, so no DNA is shown, and the CDR3 is as TCRdb lists it. This chain joins TRBV5-4 and TRBJ2-7; no DNA check was done on the table's D call, TRBD1. The germline V gene encodes CDR1 SGHNT and CDR2 YYREEE (reference sequence). The CDR3 length is 15 residues, termini included. The CDR3 reads CASSLSPGVVGEQYS.

Comment on this clonotype: This CDR3 fails to terminate in the conserved phenylalanine or tryptophan, so it likely reflects a read error. This sequence joins TRBV11-3 and TRBJ2-1; 7 bases map to TRBD2. This CDR3 region has 16 residues. Germline values: CDR1 SGHNT, CDR2 YENEEA. The CDR3 DNA reads TGTCCCAGCAGCCCCAGCGGGACTCCAAAGGGAAATGAGCAGTTCTTA. It encodes CPSSPSGTPKGNEQFL.

Details on this clonotype: Relative to the germline gene, one junction end is altered; a read error may explain this. This rearrangement joins TRBV11-2 to TRBJ1-4; the D gene is possibly TRBD1 (5 bases). Looked up from germline, CDR1 is SGHAT and CDR2 is FQNNGV. The CDR3 is 16 amino acids. The CDR3: CASNLGADSAVENLFF. The CDR3 nucleotides read TGTGCCAGCAACTTAGGGGCGGATTCCGCTGTAGAAAATCTGTTTTTT.

With respect to this clonotype: The CDR3 does not end in the conserved phenylalanine or tryptophan, so this is likely a read error. The chain carries TRBV11-1 and TRBJ2-2, with D perhaps matching TRBD1 (6 bases). There are 14 residues in the CDR3. Germline loops: CDR1 SGHAT, CDR2 FQDESV (reference sequence). The DNA of the CDR3 is TGTGCCAGCAGCTTAGCCACAGGGACCGGGGAACTGTTTTTA. Protein: CASSLATGTGELFL.

Notes on this clonotype: This may stem from a read error, because a much larger clone lies one nucleotide away. The V call is TRBV6-2 or TRBV6-3, the J call TRBJ2-2; D gene uncertain. This CDR3 is built from 14 residues. In germline, CDR1 is MNHEY, CDR2 SVGEGT. The CDR3 DNA reads as TGTGCCAACAGTTACTCGAGTATACCCGGGGAGCTGTTTTTT. Translated, it gives CANSYSSIPGELFF.

To note about this clonotype: An end of the junction differs from the germline gene, which may be a read error. CDR3 nucleotides: TGTGCCAGCAGTTGGGAGACAGGGCCTTCTGGCTACATCTTC. Translation gives CASSWETGPSGYIF. This chain links TRBV12-3 or TRBV12-4 with TRBJ1-2, with TRBD1 matching over 7 bases. The CDR3 length is 14 residues.

With respect to this clonotype: A much larger clone lies a single base off, so this may be a read error. J is TRBJ1-5 and V is TRBV6-1; D gene uncertain. The CDR3 consists of 12 residues. CDR1 is MNHNS, CDR2 SASEGT, per germline. DNA of the CDR3: TGTGCCAGCGGCCATAGCAATCACCCCCAGCATTTT. This gives the protein CASGHSNHPQHF.

In regard to this clonotype: Since a much larger clone is just one base distant, this may be a read error. The chain links TRBV20-1 to TRBJ1-6, with TRBD1 as a possible D gene (5 bases). The CDR3 is 13 amino acids. Deletions cut 5 bases from V and 9 bases from J, with 14 bases between. Per germline, CDR1 DFQATT and CDR2 SNEGSKA (reference sequence). The DNA of the CDR3 is TGCAGTGCTTCCGGGACCTTGGGTTCACCCCTCCACTTT. This gives the protein CSASGTLGSPLHF.

This clonotype was seen only a few times. The chain carries TRBV29-1 and TRBJ2-1; TRBD2 aligns across 7 bases. V dropped 8 bases and J dropped 8; count of bases not matched to a gene: 15. The V gene's germline CDR1 is SQVTM and CDR2 ANQGSEA. This CDR3 has 14 amino acids. The CDR3 nucleotides read TGCAGCTGGGTGGAGGCGGGAGACTTGGATGAGCAGTTCTTC. Translation gives CSWVEAGDLDEQFF.

Points on this clonotype: A single base separates this from a much larger clone, so it may be a read error. The chain joins TRBV6-5 to TRBJ1-1; D is perhaps TRBD1 (6 bases). CDR1 and CDR2 (germline): MNHEY, SVGAGI. The CDR3 contains 15 residues. CDR3 nucleotide sequence: TGTGCCAGCAGTTACCACGGACAGCCGAACACTGAAGCTATCTTT. Protein: CASSYHGQPNTEAIF.

Comment on this clonotype: One end of the junction varies from germline; a read error may be responsible. This chain joins TRBV20-1 and TRBJ1-6; no clear D. Germline V gene data show CDR1 as DFQATT and CDR2 as SNEGSKA (reference sequence). The CDR3 is made up of 15 amino acids. The CDR3 region is CSTRDPQGHYSPLHF. Here the CDR3 DNA reads TGCAGTACTAGAGATCCCCAAGGGCATTATTCACCCCTCCACTTT.

The chain has TRBV30 and TRBJ2-7, with 7 bases identical to TRBD1. CDR3 length: 13 residues. V shed 7 bases and J 2 bases; nucleotides not matched to a gene: 8. Germline assignment: CDR1 GTSNPN and CDR2 SVGIG (reference sequence). The CDR3 loop is CASNRDRPYEQYF. DNA for the CDR3: TGTGCCTCGAACCGGGACAGACCCTACGAGCAGTACTTC.

As regards this clonotype: It may be a read error: a sequence one base away is much more abundant. The chain joins TRBV29-1 to TRBJ1-2; D is undetermined. The CDR3 spans 11 residues. Trimming removed 0 bases from V and 8 bases from J, with 7 bases in between. Looked up from germline, CDR1 is SQVTM and CDR2 is ANQGSEA. CDR3 sequence reads: CSVEERGGYTF. CDR3 nucleotides: TGCAGCGTTGAAGAGCGGGGAGGCTACACCTTC.

For this clonotype: A much larger clone differs from this one at a single base, so this may be a read error. The chain recombines TRBV4-3 with TRBJ1-3, with TRBD1 as a possible D gene (6 bases). The germline V gene encodes CDR1 LGHNA and CDR2 YSLEER. This CDR3 is 17 amino acids long. This chain's CDR3 is CASIQEWGQYSGNTIYF. The CDR3 region has the DNA TGCGCCAGCATCCAAGAGTGGGGGCAGTACTCTGGAAACACCATATATTTT.

To note about this clonotype: This may be a read error: a much more frequent sequence differs by one nucleotide. The V and J genes are TRBV20-1 and TRBJ1-1, with D unresolved. This CDR3 has 11 residues. Per the germline V gene, CDR1 is DFQATT and CDR2 is SNEGSKA (reference sequence). CDR3 in DNA: TGCGGTGCTTTAGGATCCGTGGAAGCTTTCTTT. It is translated as CGALGSVEAFF.

V and J are TRBV4-1 and TRBJ1-2, with no clear D. Trimming removed 4 bases at V and 1 base at J, with 19 bases between. The CDR3 length is 17 residues. Germline V gene sequence: CDR1 MGHRA, CDR2 YSYEKL. This CDR3 reads CASSPSESPGINYGYTF. CDR3 DNA sequence: TGCGCCAGCAGCCCCAGTGAAAGTCCGGGCATTAACTATGGCTACACCTTC.

The CDR3 reads CSARDLQGAETQYF. The CDR3, as DNA: TGCAGTGCTAGAGATCTACAGGGGGCGGAGACCCAGTACTTC. J is TRBJ2-5 and V is TRBV20-1, with 9 bases that match TRBD1. The CDR3 consists of 14 residues. Germline-derived CDR1 and CDR2 are DFQATT and SNEGSKA (reference sequence). Trimming cost V 0 bases and J 5 bases; bases outside gene matches: 4.

A note on this clonotype: This likely comes from a read error, as the CDR3 has no conserved phenylalanine or tryptophan at its end. The DNA is left out, because the CDR3 cannot be placed on it with certainty; the CDR3 is given as TCRdb lists it. The chain carries TRBV21-1 and TRBJ2-7; the tabulated D call, TRBD1, remains unverified against the DNA. TRBV21-1 is a listed pseudogene. Inclusive of both ends, the CDR3 amounts to 15 amino acids. The CDR3 sequence: CASSIRRTGIDEQYY.

Regarding this clonotype: In this CDR3 the conserved last residue, phenylalanine or tryptophan, is missing, so a read error is likely. V usage is TRBV11-1 and J usage is TRBJ2-1, with 8 nucleotides matching TRBD2. This CDR3 is built from 20 residues. V was clipped by 0 bases and J by 0 bases; unmatched bases: 13. CDR1 is SGHAT, CDR2 FQDESV, per germline (reference sequence). CDR3 residues: CASSLAGLGGFRSSYNEQFL. DNA of the CDR3: TGTGCCAGCAGCTTAGCGGGACTAGGGGGATTTAGGAGCTCCTACAATGAGCAGTTCCTC.